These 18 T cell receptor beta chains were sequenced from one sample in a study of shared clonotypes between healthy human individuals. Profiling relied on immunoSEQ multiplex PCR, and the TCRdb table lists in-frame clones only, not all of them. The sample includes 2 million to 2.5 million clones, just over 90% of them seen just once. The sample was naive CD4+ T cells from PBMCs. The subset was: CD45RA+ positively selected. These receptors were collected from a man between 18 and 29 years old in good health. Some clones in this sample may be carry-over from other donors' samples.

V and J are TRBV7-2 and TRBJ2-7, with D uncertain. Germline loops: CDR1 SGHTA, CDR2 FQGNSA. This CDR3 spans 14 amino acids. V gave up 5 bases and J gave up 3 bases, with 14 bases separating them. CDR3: CASSPSTPGYEQYF. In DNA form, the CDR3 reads TGTGCCAGCAGCCCCTCAACCCCAGGCTACGAGCAGTACTTC. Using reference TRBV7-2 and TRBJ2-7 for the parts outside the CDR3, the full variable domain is GAGVSQSPSNKVTEKGKDVELRCDPISGHTALYWYRQSLGQGLEFLIYFQGNSAPDKSGLPSDRFSAERTGGSVSTLTIQRTQQEDSAVYLCASSPSTPGYEQYFGPGTRLTVT.

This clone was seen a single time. CDR3 region: CATPPGTPTYEQYF. In DNA, the CDR3 is TGTGCCACGCCACCCGGGACACCCACCTACGAGCAGTACTTC. The chain carries TRBV27 and TRBJ2-7, with D maybe TRBD1 (6 bases). The germline gives CDR1 MNHEY, CDR2 SMNVEV (reference sequence). This CDR3 region has 14 residues. With 10 bases removed from V and 2 bases from J, the gap between germline ends came to 18 bases.

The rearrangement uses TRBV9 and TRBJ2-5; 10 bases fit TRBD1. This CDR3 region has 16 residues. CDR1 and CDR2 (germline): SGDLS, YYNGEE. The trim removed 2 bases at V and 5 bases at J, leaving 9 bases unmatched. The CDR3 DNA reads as TGTGCCAGCAGCGTCTCGGGACAGGGGAAAACGGAGACCCAGTACTTC. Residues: CASSVSGQGKTETQYF.

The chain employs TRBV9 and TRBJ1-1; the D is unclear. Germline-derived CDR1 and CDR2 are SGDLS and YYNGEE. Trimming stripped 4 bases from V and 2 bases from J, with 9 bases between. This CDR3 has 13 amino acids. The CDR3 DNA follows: TGTGCCAGCAGCCGGGAAACAAACACTGAAGCTTTCTTT. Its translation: CASSRETNTEAFF.

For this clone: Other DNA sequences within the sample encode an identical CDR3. The CDR3 region is CASSLLGGDQPQHF. The CDR3 DNA follows: TGCGCCAGCAGCTTGCTCGGGGGCGATCAGCCCCAGCATTTT. The gene calls are TRBV5-1 and TRBJ1-5, with TRBD1 as a possible D gene (6 bases). The CDR3 has 14 residues. V lost 1 base to trimming and J lost 5 bases, with 10 bases between them. From germline, CDR1 is SGHRS and CDR2 YFSETQ.

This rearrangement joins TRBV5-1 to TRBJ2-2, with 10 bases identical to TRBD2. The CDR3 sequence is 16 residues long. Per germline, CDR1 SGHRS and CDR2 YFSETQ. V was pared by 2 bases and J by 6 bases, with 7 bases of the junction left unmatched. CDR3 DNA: TGCGCCAGCAGCTTTACTAGCGGGATCACGGCCGGGGAGCTGTTTTTT. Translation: CASSFTSGITAGELFF.

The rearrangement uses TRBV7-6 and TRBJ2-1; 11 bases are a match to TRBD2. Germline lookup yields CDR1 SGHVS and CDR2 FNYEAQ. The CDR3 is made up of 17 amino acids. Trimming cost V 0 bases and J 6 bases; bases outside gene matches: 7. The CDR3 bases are TGTGCCAGCAGCTTAGCGGTATATAGCGGGAGGGCCAATGAGCAGTTCTTC. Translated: CASSLAVYSGRANEQFF.

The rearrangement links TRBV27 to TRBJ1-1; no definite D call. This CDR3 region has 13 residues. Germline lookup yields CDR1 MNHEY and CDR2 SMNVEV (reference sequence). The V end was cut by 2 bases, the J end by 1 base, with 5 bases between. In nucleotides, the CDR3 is TGTGCCAGCAGTTTAATACCGAACACTGAAGCTTTCTTT. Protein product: CASSLIPNTEAFF.

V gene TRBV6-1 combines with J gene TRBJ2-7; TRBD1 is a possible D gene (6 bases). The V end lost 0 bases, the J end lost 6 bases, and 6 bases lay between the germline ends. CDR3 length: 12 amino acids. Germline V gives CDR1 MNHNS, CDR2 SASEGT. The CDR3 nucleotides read TGTGCCAGCAGTGAAGCAGGGGGCGAGCAGTACTTC. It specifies CASSEAGGEQYF.

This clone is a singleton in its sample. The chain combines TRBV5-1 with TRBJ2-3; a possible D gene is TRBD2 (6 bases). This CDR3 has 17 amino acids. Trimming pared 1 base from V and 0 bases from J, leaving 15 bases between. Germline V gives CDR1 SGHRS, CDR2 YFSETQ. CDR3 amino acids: CASSLSPAGPSTDTQYF. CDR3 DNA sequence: TGCGCCAGCAGCTTGTCCCCCGCGGGACCAAGCACAGATACGCAGTATTTT.

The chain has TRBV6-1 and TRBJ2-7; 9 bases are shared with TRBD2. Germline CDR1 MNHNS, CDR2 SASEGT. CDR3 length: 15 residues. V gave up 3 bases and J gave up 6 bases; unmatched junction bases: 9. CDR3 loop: CASSEFSGRVGEQYF. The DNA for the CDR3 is TGTGCCAGCAGTGAGTTTAGCGGGAGAGTCGGCGAGCAGTACTTC.

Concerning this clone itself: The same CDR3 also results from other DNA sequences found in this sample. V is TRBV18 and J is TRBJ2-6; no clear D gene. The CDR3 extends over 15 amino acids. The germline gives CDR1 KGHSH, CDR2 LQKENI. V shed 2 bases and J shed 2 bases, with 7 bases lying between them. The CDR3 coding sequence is TGTGCCAGCTCACCATTGGGAACTGGGGCCAACGTCCTGACTTTC. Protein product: CASSPLGTGANVLTF. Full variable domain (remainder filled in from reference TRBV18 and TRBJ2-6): NAGVMQNPRHLVRRRGQEARLRCSPMKGHSHVYWYRQLPEEGLKFMVYLQKENIIDESGMPKERFSAEFPKEGPSILRIQQVVRGDSAAYFCASSPLGTGANVLTFGAGSRLTVL.

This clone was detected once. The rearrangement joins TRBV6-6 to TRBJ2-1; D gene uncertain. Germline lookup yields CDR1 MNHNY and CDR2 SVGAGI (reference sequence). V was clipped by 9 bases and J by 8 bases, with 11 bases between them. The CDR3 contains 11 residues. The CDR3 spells CASSKNDEQFF. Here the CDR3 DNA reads TGTGCCAGTTCGAAGAACGATGAGCAGTTCTTC.

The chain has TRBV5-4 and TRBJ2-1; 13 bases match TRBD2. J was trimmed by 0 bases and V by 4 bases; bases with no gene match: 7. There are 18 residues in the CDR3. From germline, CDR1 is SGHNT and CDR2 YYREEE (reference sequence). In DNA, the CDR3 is TGTGCCAGCAGCGTGGGACTAGCGGGACCGAGCTCCTACAATGAGCAGTTCTTC. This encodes CASSVGLAGPSSYNEQFF.

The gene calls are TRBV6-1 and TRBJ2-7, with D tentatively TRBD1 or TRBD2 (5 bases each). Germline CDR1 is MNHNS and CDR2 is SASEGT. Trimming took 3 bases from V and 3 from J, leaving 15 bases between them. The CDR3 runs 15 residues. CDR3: CASSEGDLINYEQYF. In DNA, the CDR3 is TGTGCCAGCAGTGAGGGGGACCTCATCAACTACGAGCAGTACTTC.

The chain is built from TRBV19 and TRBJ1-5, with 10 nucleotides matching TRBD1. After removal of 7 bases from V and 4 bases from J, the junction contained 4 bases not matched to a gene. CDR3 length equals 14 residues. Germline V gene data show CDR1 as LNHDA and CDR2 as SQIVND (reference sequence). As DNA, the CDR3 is TGTGCCAGTACCTGGACAGGGGGGAATCAGCCCCAGCATTTT. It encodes CASTWTGGNQPQHF. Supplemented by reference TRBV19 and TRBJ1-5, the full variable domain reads DGGITQSPKYLFRKEGQNVTLSCEQNLNHDAMYWYRQDPGQGLRLIYYSQIVNDFQKGDIAEGYSVSREKKESFPLTVTSAQKNPTAFYLCASTWTGGNQPQHFGDGTRLSIL.

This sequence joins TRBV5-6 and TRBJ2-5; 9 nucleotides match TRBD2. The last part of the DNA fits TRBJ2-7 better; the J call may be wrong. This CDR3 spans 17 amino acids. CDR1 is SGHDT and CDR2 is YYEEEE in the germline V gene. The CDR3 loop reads CASSLGLAGYSAYEQYF. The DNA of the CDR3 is TGTGCCAGCAGCTTGGGGCTAGCGGGATATTCCGCCTACGAGCAGTACTTC.

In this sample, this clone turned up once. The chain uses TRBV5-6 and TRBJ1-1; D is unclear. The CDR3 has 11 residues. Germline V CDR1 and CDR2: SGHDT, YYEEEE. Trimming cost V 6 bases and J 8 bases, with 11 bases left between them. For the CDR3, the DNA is TGTGCCAGCAATCGCGGAGCAGAAGCTTTCTTT. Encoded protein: CASNRGAEAFF. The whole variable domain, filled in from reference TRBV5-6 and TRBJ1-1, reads DAGVTQSPTHLIKTRGQQVTLRCSPKSGHDTVSWYQQALGQGPQFIFQYYEEEERQRGNFPDRFSGHQFPNYSSELNVNALLLGDSALYLCASNRGAEAFFGQGTRLTVV.